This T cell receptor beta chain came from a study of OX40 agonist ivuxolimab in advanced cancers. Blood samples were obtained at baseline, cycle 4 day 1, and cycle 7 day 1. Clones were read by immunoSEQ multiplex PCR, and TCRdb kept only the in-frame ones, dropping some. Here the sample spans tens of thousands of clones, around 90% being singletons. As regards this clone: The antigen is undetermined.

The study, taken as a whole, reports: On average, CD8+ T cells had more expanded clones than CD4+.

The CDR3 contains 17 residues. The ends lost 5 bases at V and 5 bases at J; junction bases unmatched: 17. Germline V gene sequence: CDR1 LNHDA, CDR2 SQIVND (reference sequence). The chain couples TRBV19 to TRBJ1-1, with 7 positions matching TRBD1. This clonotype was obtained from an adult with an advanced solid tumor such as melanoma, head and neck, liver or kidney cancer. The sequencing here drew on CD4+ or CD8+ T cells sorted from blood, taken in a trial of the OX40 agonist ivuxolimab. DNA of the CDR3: TGTGCCAGTAGTGGCGGACAGGTCTCGATCCCTTCGACTGAAGCTTTCTTT. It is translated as CASSGGQVSIPSTEAFF.